This T cell receptor beta chain is drawn from a study of T cell responses to AZD1222 COVID-19 vaccine. Generated by immunoSEQ multiplex PCR, the TCRdb table keeps only in-frame clones and is missing some. The table lists some 150,000 clones, 85% to 95% of them singletons. V was shortened by 5 bases and J by 0 bases, with 17 bases between the two germline ends. This CDR3 has 17 amino acids. The germline V gene encodes CDR1 KGHSH and CDR2 LQKENI. Worth noting for this clone: Its antigen is undetermined.

General study results and limits: Donors, mostly white British, included more females; clonal diversity was possibly underestimated.

Pooled samples include second doses given at about 4 or 12 weeks. The receptor comes from an adult who received the AZD1222 COVID-19 vaccine. Source: peripheral blood, taken 28 days after the second AZD1222 dose. This rearrangement joins TRBV18 to TRBJ1-5; perhaps TRBD1 as D (5 bases). The CDR3 protein is CASSGASGQASNQPQHF. CDR3 sequence (DNA): TGTGCCAGCTCAGGGGCATCCGGCCAGGCTAGCAATCAGCCCCAGCATTTT.